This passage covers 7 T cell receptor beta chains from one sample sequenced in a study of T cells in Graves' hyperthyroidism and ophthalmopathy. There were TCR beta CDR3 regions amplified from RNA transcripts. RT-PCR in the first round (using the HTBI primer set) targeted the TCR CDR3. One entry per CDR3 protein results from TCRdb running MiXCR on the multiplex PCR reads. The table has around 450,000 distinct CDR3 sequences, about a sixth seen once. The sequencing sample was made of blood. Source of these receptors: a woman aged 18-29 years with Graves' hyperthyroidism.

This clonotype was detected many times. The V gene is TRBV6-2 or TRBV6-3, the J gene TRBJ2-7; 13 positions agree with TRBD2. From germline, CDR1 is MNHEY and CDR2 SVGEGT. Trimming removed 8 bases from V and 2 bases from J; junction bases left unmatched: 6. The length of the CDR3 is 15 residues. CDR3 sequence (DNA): TGTGCCAGCCGCCCCGGGACTAGCGGGGCCTACGAGCAGTACTTC. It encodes CASRPGTSGAYEQYF.

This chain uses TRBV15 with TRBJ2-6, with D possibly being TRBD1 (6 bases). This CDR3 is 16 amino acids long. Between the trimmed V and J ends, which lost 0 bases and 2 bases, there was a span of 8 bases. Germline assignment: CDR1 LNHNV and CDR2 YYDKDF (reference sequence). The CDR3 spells CATSRDSGAGANVLTF. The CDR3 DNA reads TGTGCCACCAGCAGAGATTCAGGGGCTGGGGCCAACGTCCTGACTTTC.

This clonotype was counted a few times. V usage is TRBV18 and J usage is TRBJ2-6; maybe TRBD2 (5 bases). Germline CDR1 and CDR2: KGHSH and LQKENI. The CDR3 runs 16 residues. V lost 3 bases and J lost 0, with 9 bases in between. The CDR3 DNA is TGTGCCAGCTCACCTCCGGGGTCCTCTGGGGCCAACGTCCTGACTTTC. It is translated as CASSPPGSSGANVLTF.

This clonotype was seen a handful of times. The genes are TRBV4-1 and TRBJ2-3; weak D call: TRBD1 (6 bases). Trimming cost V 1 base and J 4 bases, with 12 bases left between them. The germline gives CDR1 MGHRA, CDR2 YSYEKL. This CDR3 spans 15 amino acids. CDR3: CASSQAVRGADTQYF. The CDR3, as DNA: TGCGCCAGCAGCCAAGCGGTCAGGGGTGCAGATACGCAGTATTTT.

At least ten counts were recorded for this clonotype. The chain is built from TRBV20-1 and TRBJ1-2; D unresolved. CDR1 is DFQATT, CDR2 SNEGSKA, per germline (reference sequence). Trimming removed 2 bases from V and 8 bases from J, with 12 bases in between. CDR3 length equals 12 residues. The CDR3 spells CSARLTELGYTF. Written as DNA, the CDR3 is TGCAGTGCTAGATTGACGGAACTAGGCTACACCTTC.

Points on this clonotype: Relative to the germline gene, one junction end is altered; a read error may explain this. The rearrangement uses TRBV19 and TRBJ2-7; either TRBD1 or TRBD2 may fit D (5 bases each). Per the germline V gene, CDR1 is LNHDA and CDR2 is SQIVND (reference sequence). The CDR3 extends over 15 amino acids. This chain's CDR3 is CASSPGTGSSYGQYF. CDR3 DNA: TGTGCCTCCTCCCCCGGGACGGGGAGCTCCTACGGGCAGTACTTC. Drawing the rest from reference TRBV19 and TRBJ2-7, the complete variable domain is DGGITQSPKYLFRKEGQNVTLSCEQNLNHDAMYWYRQDPGQGLRLIYYSQIVNDFQKGDIAEGYSVSREKKESFPLTVTSAQKNPTAFYLCASSPGTGSSYGQYFGPGTRLTVT.

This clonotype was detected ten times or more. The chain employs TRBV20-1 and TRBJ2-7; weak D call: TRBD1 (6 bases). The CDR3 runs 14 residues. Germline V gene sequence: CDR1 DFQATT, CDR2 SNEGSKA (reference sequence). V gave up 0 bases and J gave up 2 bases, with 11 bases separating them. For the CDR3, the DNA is TGCAGTGCTAGAGAGGGGGCCGGACCCTACGAGCAGTACTTC. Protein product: CSAREGAGPYEQYF.